This entry features one T cell receptor (beta chain) sequence. As yet, its antigen is unknown. Other DNA sequences within the sample encode an identical CDR3. This sample stems from a study of shared clonotypes between healthy human individuals. Study context: Per-donor plates numbered three CD4 naive, three CD4 memory, two CD8 naive and one CD8 memory.

Naive CD8 isolation took CD45RO-negative cells positively selected for CCR7 and excluded terminally differentiated effector memory CD45RA+ cells. The CDR3 length is 13 residues. Between the trimmed V and J ends, which lost 2 bases and 0 bases, there was a span of 5 bases. Germline loops: CDR1 MNHEY, CDR2 SMNVEV (reference sequence). General study findings and limits: On the whole, naive subsets had larger estimated richness than memory subsets had. Non-shared clonotypes displayed generation probabilities falling below those of clonotypes present in all four donors.

Measured with immunoSEQ multiplex PCR; TCRdb has only the in-frame clones, and not every one. This repertoire shows 450,000 to 700,000 clones, just under 97% found once; its top ten account for roughly 0.1%. This sequence originates from a woman in her twenties or thirties in good health. Sequenced input: naive CD8+ T cells sorted from blood. The rearrangement links TRBV27 to TRBJ2-7; the D is unclear. The CDR3 loop reads CASSLAGSYEQYF. In nucleotides, the CDR3 is TGTGCCAGCAGTTTAGCCGGCTCCTACGAGCAGTACTTC.